These T cell receptor beta chains were read from a single sample in a study of blood T cell repertoires in COVID-19. Method: immunoSEQ multiplex PCR; TCRdb's copy keeps in-frame clones and lacks some. In the table there are roughly 500,000 clones, 89% of which are singletons. Sequences were obtained from peripheral blood. Source of these receptors: a man younger than 35 with COVID-19, enrolled during active disease. Each CDR3 is given with its conserved first and last residue. Fields, in order: clone size, J gene, V gene, D gene, CDR3 protein, CDR3 DNA. The D gene is left open where the match is weak. Rows give clone size only sometimes, using once, few, many, or a class for an expanded clone.

size: NA
J: TRBJ1-1
V: TRBV7-9
D: TRBD1
CDR3: CVSSLPDRGRTRNTEAFF
DNA: TGTGTCAGCAGCTTACCGGACAGGGGACGAACTAGGAACACTGAAGCTTTCTTT

size: NA
J: TRBJ1-5
V: TRBV19
D: NA
CDR3: CASSIGQGQPQHF
DNA: TGTGCCAGTAGTATAGGGCAGGGCCAGCCCCAGCATTTT

size: few
J: TRBJ2-7
V: TRBV6-1
D: TRBD1
CDR3: CASSEGRGQVAYEQYF
DNA: TGTGCCAGCAGTGAAGGAAGGGGACAGGTGGCCTACGAGCAGTACTTC

size: NA
J: TRBJ2-5
V: TRBV6-5
D: NA
CDR3: CASSRGGAREETQYF
DNA: TGTGCCAGCAGCCGAGGAGGGGCCCGGGAAGAGACCCAGTACTTC

size: NA
J: TRBJ2-7
V: TRBV27
D: TRBD2
CDR3: CASSPLGLPNPYEQYF
DNA: TGTGCCAGCAGTCCCTTGGGACTACCAAACCCCTACGAGCAGTACTTC

size: NA
J: TRBJ1-6
V: TRBV9
D: NA
CDR3: CASSVDSDSPLHF
DNA: TGTGCCAGCAGCGTAGATTCGGATTCACCCCTCCACTTT

size: NA
J: TRBJ2-2
V: TRBV30
D: NA
CDR3: CACPKLGELFF
DNA: TGTGCCTGCCCCAAGCTCGGGGAGCTGTTTTTT

size: NA
J: TRBJ2-1
V: TRBV14
D: TRBD2
CDR3: CASSPLRGPSGRRRSYNEQFF
DNA: TGTGCCAGCAGCCCCCTCCGAGGCCCTAGCGGGAGGAGACGGTCCTACAATGAGCAGTTCTTC

size: NA
J: TRBJ1-2
V: TRBV6-1
D: NA
CDR3: CASSESRGGGQNYGYTF
DNA: TGTGCCAGCAGTGAAAGTAGGGGCGGAGGACAGAACTATGGCTACACCTTC

size: few
J: TRBJ1-1
V: TRBV11-2
D: TRBD1
CDR3: CASSLIGGVLGTEAFF
DNA: TGTGCCAGCAGCTTAATAGGGGGCGTCTTGGGGACTGAAGCTTTCTTT

size: NA
J: TRBJ1-5
V: TRBV6-5
D: TRBD1
CDR3: CASGQGERNQPQHF
DNA: TGTGCCAGTGGACAGGGGGAAAGAAATCAGCCCCAGCATTTT

size: NA
J: TRBJ1-1
V: TRBV19
D: NA
CDR3: CASSGLINTEAFF
DNA: TGTGCCAGTAGTGGGCTTATAAACACTGAAGCTTTCTTT

size: NA
J: TRBJ2-1
V: TRBV14
D: NA
CDR3: CASSQRQFAVVEQFF
DNA: TGTGCCAGCAGCCAACGACAGTTCGCAGTGGTTGAGCAGTTCTTC

size: NA
J: TRBJ2-1
V: TRBV9
D: TRBD2
CDR3: CASSSPGLAGERQFF
DNA: TGTGCCAGCAGCTCCCCGGGACTAGCGGGAGAACGGCAGTTCTTC

size: NA
J: TRBJ2-1
V: TRBV7-9
D: TRBD2
CDR3: CASSLKGLVLEQFF
DNA: TGTGCCAGCAGCTTAAAGGGACTAGTATTGGAGCAGTTCTTC

size: once
J: TRBJ2-1
V: TRBV29-1
D: NA
CDR3: CSGGDLYNEQFF
DNA: TGCAGCGGGGGGGACTTATACAATGAGCAGTTCTTC

size: NA
J: TRBJ2-5
V: TRBV6-5
D: NA
CDR3: CASSYSLAVTQYF
DNA: TGTGCCAGCAGTTACTCCCTAGCTGTGACCCAGTACTTC

size: NA
J: TRBJ1-6
V: TRBV18
D: NA
CDR3: CASSPERNSPLHF
DNA: TGTGCCAGCTCACCAGAGAGAAATTCACCCCTCCACTTT